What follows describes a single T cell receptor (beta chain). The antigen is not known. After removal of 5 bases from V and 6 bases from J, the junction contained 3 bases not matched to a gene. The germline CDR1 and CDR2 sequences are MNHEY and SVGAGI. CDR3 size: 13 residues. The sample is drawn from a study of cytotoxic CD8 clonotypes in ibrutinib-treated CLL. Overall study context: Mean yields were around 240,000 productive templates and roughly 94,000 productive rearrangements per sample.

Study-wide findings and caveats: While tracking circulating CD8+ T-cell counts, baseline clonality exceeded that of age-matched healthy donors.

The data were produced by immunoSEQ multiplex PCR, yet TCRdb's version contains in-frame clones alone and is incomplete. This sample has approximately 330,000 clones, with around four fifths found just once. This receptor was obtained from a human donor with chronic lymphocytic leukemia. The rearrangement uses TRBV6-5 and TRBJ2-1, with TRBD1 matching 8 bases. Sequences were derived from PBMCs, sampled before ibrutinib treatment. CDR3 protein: CASSPDRGNEQFF. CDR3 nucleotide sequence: TGTGCCAGCAGTCCCGACAGGGGCAATGAGCAGTTCTTC.